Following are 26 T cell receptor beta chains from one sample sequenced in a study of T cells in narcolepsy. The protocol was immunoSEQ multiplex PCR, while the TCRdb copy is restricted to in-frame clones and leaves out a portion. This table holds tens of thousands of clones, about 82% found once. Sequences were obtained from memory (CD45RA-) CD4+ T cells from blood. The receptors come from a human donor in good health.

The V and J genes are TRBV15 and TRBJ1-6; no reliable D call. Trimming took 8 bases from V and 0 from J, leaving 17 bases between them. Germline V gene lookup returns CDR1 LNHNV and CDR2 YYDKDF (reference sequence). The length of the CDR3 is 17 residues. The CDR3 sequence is CATSAGQWSSYNSPLHF. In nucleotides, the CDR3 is TGTGCCACCTCGGCCGGGCAGTGGAGCTCCTATAATTCACCCCTCCACTTT. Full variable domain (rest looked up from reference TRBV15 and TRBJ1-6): DAMVIQNPRYQVTQFGKPVTLSCSQTLNHNVMYWYQQKSSQAPKLLFHYYDKDFNNEADTPDNFQSRRPNTSFCFLDIRSPGLGDTAMYLCATSAGQWSSYNSPLHFGNGTRLTVT.

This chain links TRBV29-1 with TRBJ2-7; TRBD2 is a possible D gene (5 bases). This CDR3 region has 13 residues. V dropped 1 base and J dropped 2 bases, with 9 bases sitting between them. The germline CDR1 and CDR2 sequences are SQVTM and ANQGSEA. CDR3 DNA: TGCAGCGTTGAAGGGGGAGAGGCCTACGAGCAGTACTTC. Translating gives CSVEGGEAYEQYF.

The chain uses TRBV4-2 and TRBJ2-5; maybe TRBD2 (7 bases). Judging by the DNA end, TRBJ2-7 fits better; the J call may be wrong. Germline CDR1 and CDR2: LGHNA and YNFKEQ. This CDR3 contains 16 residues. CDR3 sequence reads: CASSQGGGGQAYEQYF. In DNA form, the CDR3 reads TGTGCCAGCAGCCAAGGTGGCGGGGGACAAGCCTACGAGCAGTACTTC.

The CDR3: CAISREYGLEGNEQFF. In DNA, the CDR3 is TGTGCCATCAGCCGAGAATACGGACTAGAGGGGAATGAGCAGTTCTTC. The chain employs TRBV10-3 and TRBJ2-1, with 7 positions matching TRBD2. Germline loops: CDR1 ENHRY, CDR2 SYGVKD. Trimming cost V 6 bases and J 7 bases; bases outside gene matches: 15. The CDR3 spans 16 residues.

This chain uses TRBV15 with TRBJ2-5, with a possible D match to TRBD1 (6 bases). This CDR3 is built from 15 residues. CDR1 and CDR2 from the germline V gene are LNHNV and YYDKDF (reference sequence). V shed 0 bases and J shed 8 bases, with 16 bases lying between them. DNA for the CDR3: TGTGCCACCAGCAGAGATGGGCGCCAGGGGATCACCCAGTACTTC. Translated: CATSRDGRQGITQYF.

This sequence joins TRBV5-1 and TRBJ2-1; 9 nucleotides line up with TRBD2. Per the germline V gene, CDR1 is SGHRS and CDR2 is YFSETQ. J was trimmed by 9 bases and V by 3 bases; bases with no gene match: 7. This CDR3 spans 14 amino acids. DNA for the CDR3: TGCGCCAGCAGCTCCCAAGGTAGCGGGAGTGAGCAGTTCTTC. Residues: CASSSQGSGSEQFF.

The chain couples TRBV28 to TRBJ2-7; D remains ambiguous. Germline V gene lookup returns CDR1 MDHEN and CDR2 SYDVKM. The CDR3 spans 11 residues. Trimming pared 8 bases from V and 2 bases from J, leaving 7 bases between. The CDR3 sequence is CASREAYEQYF. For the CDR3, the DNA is TGTGCCAGCCGAGAGGCCTACGAGCAGTACTTC.

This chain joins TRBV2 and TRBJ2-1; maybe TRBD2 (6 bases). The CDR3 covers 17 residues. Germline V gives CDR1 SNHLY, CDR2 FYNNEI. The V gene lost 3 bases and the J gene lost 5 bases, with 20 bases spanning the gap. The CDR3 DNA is TGTGCCAGCAGTGAGGGTCTGGGACGGGAGATCCACAATGAGCAGTTCTTC. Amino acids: CASSEGLGREIHNEQFF.

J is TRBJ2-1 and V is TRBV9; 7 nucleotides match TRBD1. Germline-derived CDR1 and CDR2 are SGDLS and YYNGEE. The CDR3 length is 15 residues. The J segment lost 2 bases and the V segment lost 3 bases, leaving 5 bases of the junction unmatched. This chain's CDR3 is CASSASGGTYNEQFF. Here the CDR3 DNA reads TGTGCCAGCAGCGCATCAGGGGGTACCTACAATGAGCAGTTCTTC.

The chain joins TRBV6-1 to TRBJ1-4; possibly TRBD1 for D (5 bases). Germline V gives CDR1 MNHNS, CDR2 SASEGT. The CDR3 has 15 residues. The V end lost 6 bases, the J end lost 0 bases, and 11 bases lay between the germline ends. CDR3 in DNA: TGTGCCAGCAGACGGGGCTTTGCAACTAATGAAAAACTGTTTTTT. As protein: CASRRGFATNEKLFF.

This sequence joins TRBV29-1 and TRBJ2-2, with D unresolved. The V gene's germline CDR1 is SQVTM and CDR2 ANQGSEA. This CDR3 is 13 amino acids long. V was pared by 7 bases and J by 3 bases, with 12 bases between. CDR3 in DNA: TGCAGCGCCGGACGGCCCGACACCGGGGAGCTGTTTTTT. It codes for CSAGRPDTGELFF.

The CDR3 sequence is CASSSSARTGAYNEQFF. The DNA of the CDR3 is TGTGCCAGCAGCTCCAGCGCCCGGACAGGGGCCTACAATGAGCAGTTCTTC. This sequence joins TRBV7-8 and TRBJ2-1, with 9 positions matching TRBD1. There are 17 residues in the CDR3. Germline V CDR1 and CDR2: SGHVS, FQNEAQ. V shed 4 bases, J shed 2 bases, and the junction held 9 bases outside the gene matches.

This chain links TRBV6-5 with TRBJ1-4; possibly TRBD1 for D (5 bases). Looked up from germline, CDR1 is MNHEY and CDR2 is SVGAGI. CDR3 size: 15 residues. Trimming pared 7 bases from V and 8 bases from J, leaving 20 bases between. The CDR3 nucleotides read TGTGCCAGCAAAGAGAGGGGAGGATGGGGAGAAAAACTGTTTTTT. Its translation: CASKERGGWGEKLFF.

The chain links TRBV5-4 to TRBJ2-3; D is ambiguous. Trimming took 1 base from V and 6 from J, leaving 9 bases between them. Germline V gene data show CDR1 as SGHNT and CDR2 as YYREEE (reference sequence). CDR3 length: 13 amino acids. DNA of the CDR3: TGTGCCAGCAGCTTGTCGAAGACGGATACGCAGTATTTT. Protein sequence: CASSLSKTDTQYF. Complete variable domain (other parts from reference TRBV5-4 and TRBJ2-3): ETGVTQSPTHLIKTRGQQVTLRCSSQSGHNTVSWYQQALGQGPQFIFQYYREEENGRGNFPPRFSGLQFPNYSSELNVNALELDDSALYLCASSLSKTDTQYFGPGTRLTVL.

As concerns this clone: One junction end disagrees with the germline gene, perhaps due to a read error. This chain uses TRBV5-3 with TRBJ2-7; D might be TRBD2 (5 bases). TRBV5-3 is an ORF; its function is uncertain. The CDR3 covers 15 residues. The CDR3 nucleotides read TGTGCCAGCAGCTTGGCCGGGGTCAGCTCCTACGAGCAGTACTTC. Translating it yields CASSLAGVSSYEQYF.

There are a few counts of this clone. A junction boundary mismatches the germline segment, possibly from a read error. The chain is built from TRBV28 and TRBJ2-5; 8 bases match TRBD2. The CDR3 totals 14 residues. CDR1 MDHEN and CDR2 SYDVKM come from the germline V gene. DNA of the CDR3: TGTGCCAGCCGTTTGGCGGGAGGCGGAGAGACCCAGTACTTC. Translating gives CASRLAGGGETQYF.

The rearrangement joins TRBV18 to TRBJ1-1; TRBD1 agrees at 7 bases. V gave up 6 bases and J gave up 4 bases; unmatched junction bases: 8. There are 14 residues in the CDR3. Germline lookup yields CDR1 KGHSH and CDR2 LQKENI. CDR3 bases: TGTGCCAGCTCTCCCGAACAGGGGATCACTGAAGCTTTCTTT. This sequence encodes CASSPEQGITEAFF.

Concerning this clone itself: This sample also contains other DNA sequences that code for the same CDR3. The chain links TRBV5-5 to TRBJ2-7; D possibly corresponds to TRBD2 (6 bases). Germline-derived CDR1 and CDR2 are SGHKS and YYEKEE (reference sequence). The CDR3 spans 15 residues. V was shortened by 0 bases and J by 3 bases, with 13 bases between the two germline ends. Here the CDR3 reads CASSLELAMVYEQYF. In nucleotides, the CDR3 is TGTGCCAGCAGCTTGGAACTAGCTATGGTCTACGAGCAGTACTTC.

DNA of the CDR3: TGCAGCGTCCGCAGGGAAGGGAATCAGCCCCAGCATTTT. This codes for CSVRREGNQPQHF. The rearrangement uses TRBV29-1 and TRBJ1-5; D perhaps matches TRBD1 (5 bases). The germline V gene encodes CDR1 SQVTM and CDR2 ANQGSEA. The CDR3 totals 13 residues. The V end was cut by 6 bases, the J end by 4 bases, with 13 bases between.

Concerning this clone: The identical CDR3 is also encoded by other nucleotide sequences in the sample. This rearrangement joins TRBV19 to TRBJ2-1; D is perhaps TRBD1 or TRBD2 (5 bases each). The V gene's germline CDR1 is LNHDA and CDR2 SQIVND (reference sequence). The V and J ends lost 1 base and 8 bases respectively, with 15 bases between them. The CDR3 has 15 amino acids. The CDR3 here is CASSIGRAEGDEQFF. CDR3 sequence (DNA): TGTGCCAGTAGTATAGGCAGGGCAGAGGGCGATGAGCAGTTCTTC.

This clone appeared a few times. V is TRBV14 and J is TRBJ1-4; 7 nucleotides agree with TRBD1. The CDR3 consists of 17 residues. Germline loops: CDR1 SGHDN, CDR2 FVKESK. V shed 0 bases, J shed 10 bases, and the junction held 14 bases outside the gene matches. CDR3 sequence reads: CASSQESYPGQLGKLFF. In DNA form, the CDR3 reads TGTGCCAGCAGCCAAGAGAGTTACCCGGGACAGCTTGGAAAACTGTTTTTT.

The CDR3 loop is CASSQDEGHGYGYTF. In nucleotides, the CDR3 is TGCGCCAGCAGCCAAGATGAGGGTCATGGGTATGGCTACACCTTC. The chain carries TRBV4-3 and TRBJ1-2; unclear D gene. CDR1 and CDR2 (germline): LGHNA, YSLEER. This CDR3 comprises 15 residues. Between the trimmed V and J ends, which lost 0 bases and 5 bases, there was a span of 13 bases.

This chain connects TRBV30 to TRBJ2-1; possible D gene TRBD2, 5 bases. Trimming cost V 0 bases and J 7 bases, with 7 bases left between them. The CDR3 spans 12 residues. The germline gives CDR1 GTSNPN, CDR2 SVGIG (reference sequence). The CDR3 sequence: CAWSVRGNEQFF. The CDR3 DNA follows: TGTGCCTGGAGTGTACGCGGGAATGAGCAGTTCTTC.

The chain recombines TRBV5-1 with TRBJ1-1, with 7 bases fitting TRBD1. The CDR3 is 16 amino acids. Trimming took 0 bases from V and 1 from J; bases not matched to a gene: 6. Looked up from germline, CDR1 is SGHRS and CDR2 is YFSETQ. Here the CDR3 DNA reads TGCGCCAGCAGCTTGGCAGGAGGGGGCACGAACACTGAAGCTTTCTTT. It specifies CASSLAGGGTNTEAFF.

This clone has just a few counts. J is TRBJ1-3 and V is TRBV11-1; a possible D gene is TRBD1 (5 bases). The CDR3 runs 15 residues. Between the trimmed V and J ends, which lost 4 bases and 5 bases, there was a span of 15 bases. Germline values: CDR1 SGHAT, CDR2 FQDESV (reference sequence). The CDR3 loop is CASSSEFTGRNTIYF. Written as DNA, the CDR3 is TGTGCCAGCAGCTCCGAATTCACAGGAAGAAACACCATATATTTT.

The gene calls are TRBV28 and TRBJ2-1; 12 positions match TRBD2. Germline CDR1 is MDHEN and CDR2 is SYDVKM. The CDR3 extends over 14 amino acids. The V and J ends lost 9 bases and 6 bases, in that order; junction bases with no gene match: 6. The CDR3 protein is CASLAGGPVNEQFF. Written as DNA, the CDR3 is TGTGCCAGTCTAGCGGGAGGGCCGGTCAATGAGCAGTTCTTC.